Below are 20 T cell receptor beta chains sequenced from a single sample in a study of control samples from healthy donors and cancer patients. The protocol was immunoSEQ multiplex PCR, while the TCRdb copy is restricted to in-frame clones and leaves out a portion. Found here are under 200,000 clones; the top ten clones hold 2% to 2.5%. Input material: blood. Source of these receptors: a woman aged 30 to 39 in good health.

In regard to this clone: This sample also contains other DNA sequences that code for the same CDR3. The chain recombines TRBV9 with TRBJ2-3; D gene ambiguous. From germline, CDR1 is SGDLS and CDR2 YYNGEE. Trimming left V 0 bases short and J 3 bases short, with 5 bases between. The length of the CDR3 is 13 residues. The CDR3 DNA reads as TGTGCCAGCAGCGTAGGGGGTACAGATACGCAGTATTTT. It translates to CASSVGGTDTQYF.

This rearrangement joins TRBV7-6 to TRBJ2-2, with D possibly matching TRBD1 (7 bases). Trimming pared 5 bases from V and 3 bases from J, leaving 10 bases between. This CDR3 has 14 residues. Germline V gene sequence: CDR1 SGHVS, CDR2 FNYEAQ. As DNA, the CDR3 is TGTGCCAGCAGCCGCGGGACAGACACCGGGGAGCTGTTTTTT. It is translated as CASSRGTDTGELFF.

V usage is TRBV11-1 and J usage is TRBJ2-5; maybe TRBD1 (5 bases). The V end lost 1 base, the J end lost 1 base, and 7 bases lay between the germline ends. The CDR3 runs to 14 residues. The germline V gene has CDR1 SGHAT and CDR2 FQDESV (reference sequence). The DNA for the CDR3 is TGTGCCAGCAGCTTAGTTGGGGCCCAAGAGACCCAGTACTTC. Translating gives CASSLVGAQETQYF.

The V and J genes are TRBV5-6 and TRBJ1-1; D is perhaps TRBD1 (6 bases). Deletions cut 0 bases from V and 10 bases from J, with 13 bases between. This CDR3 is 13 amino acids long. CDR1 and CDR2 from the germline V gene are SGHDT and YYEEEE. The CDR3 protein is CASSLAGRGSAFF. The CDR3 DNA sequence: TGTGCCAGCAGCTTGGCGGGCAGGGGTTCAGCTTTCTTT. Combining the CDR3 with reference TRBV5-6 and TRBJ1-1 gives the whole variable domain DAGVTQSPTHLIKTRGQQVTLRCSPKSGHDTVSWYQQALGQGPQFIFQYYEEEERQRGNFPDRFSGHQFPNYSSELNVNALLLGDSALYLCASSLAGRGSAFFGQGTRLTVV.

This chain links TRBV7-9 with TRBJ2-5; D gene unclear. The germline gives CDR1 SEHNR, CDR2 FQNEAQ (reference sequence). Trimming stripped 3 bases from V and 5 bases from J, with 10 bases between. The CDR3 contains 13 residues. The CDR3 here is CASSFGAAETQYF. As DNA, the CDR3 is TGTGCCAGCAGCTTCGGAGCTGCGGAGACCCAGTACTTC.

The chain has TRBV6-2 or TRBV6-3 and TRBJ1-5, with D possibly matching TRBD1 (5 bases). The CDR3 runs to 15 residues. The germline V gene encodes CDR1 MNHEY and CDR2 SVGEGT. V was clipped by 2 bases and J by 2 bases, with 10 bases between them. The CDR3 DNA sequence: TGTGCCAGCAGTTACGAGGGGCTGGGCAATCAGCCCCAGCATTTT. Residues: CASSYEGLGNQPQHF.

The chain couples TRBV5-1 to TRBJ1-1; TRBD1 might be the D (5 bases). Between the trimmed V and J ends, which lost 3 bases and 6 bases, there was a span of 12 bases. CDR1 is SGHRS and CDR2 is YFSETQ in the germline V gene. The CDR3 length is 13 residues. CDR3 bases: TGCGCCAGCAGCTCGGGGGTCCGGCCTGAAGCTTTCTTT. It encodes CASSSGVRPEAFF.

This rearrangement joins TRBV3-1 (or the pseudogene TRBV3-2) to TRBJ2-3, with TRBD2 identical over 9 bases. The germline V gene has CDR1 LGHDT and CDR2 YNNKEL (reference sequence). Germline trimming cut 0 bases from V and 3 bases from J; bases unmatched to any gene: 10. The CDR3 has 18 amino acids. The CDR3 region is CASSQDLVTSGETDTQYF. The CDR3 DNA reads TGTGCCAGCAGCCAAGATTTAGTGACTAGCGGCGAAACAGATACGCAGTATTTT.

This sequence joins TRBV5-1 and TRBJ1-6; D is uncertain. This CDR3 comprises 13 residues. Trimming left V 0 bases short and J 14 bases short, with 12 bases between. The germline V gene encodes CDR1 SGHRS and CDR2 YFSETQ. For the CDR3, the DNA is TGCGCCAGCAGCTTGGAACGGGCCTCGGCCCTCCACTTT. It encodes CASSLERASALHF.

A word on this clone: The identical CDR3 is also encoded by other nucleotide sequences in the sample. This sequence joins TRBV28 and TRBJ1-5, with a tentative D call TRBD1 (5 bases). The CDR3 contains 14 residues. V was cut by 6 bases and J by 4 bases, with 13 bases left in between. Germline CDR1 is MDHEN and CDR2 is SYDVKM. CDR3 nucleotide sequence: TGTGCCAGCAGCCTCCGGGACCGAAATCAGCCCCAGCATTTT. It translates to CASSLRDRNQPQHF.

The V call is TRBV7-2, the J call TRBJ1-1; a possible D gene is TRBD1 (6 bases). The CDR3 runs 13 residues. CDR1 and CDR2 (germline): SGHTA, FQGNSA. V gave up 10 bases and J gave up 3 bases, with 15 bases separating them. The CDR3 DNA follows: TGTGCCAACAGACTACAGGGCGACACTGAAGCTTTCTTT. Protein product: CANRLQGDTEAFF. Full variable domain (missing parts from reference TRBV7-2 and TRBJ1-1): GAGVSQSPSNKVTEKGKDVELRCDPISGHTALYWYRQSLGQGLEFLIYFQGNSAPDKSGLPSDRFSAERTGGSVSTLTIQRTQQEDSAVYLCANRLQGDTEAFFGQGTRLTVV.

The rearrangement links TRBV7-3 to TRBJ1-2; D is ambiguous. Germline V gene lookup returns CDR1 SGHTA and CDR2 FQGTGA. There are 15 residues in the CDR3. V was shortened by 2 bases and J by 0 bases, with 10 bases between the two germline ends. DNA of the CDR3: TGTGCCAGCAGCTTATATGTCGGGGCTAACTATGGCTACACCTTC. Translated, it gives CASSLYVGANYGYTF.

The chain carries TRBV28 and TRBJ1-1; D gene ambiguous. The V end was cut by 2 bases, the J end by 8 bases, with 18 bases between. Germline V gene sequence: CDR1 MDHEN, CDR2 SYDVKM. The CDR3 extends over 15 amino acids. CDR3 DNA: TGTGCCAGCAGTTTAGTCCCACAACTCGACCCAGAAGCTTTCTTT. Translation gives CASSLVPQLDPEAFF.

This chain joins TRBV21-1 and TRBJ1-1. TRBV21-1 is marked as a pseudogene. The CDR3 length is 13 residues. DNA of the CDR3: TGTGCCAGCAGCCCGCGTTGCGGAACTGAAGCTTTCTTT. Translated: CASSPRCGTEAFF.

The rearrangement uses TRBV4-3 and TRBJ1-2, with 7 nucleotides matching TRBD1. This CDR3 region has 17 residues. Germline-derived CDR1 and CDR2 are LGHNA and YSLEER. V lost 2 bases and J lost 2; bases outside the gene matches: 11. CDR3 sequence reads: CASSQSLRDSMNYGYTF. CDR3 coding DNA: TGCGCCAGCAGCCAATCCCTCCGGGACAGTATGAACTATGGCTACACCTTC.

The chain links TRBV10-1 to TRBJ2-1; 9 bases agree with TRBD1. The CDR3 sequence is 17 residues long. Germline values: CDR1 WNHNN, CDR2 SYGVQD (reference sequence). J lost 7 bases, V lost 4 bases, and 14 bases had no gene match. The CDR3 here is CASSAQGSGQGSNEQFF. CDR3 in DNA: TGCGCCAGCAGTGCGCAGGGTTCGGGACAGGGCTCTAATGAGCAGTTCTTC.

The gene calls are TRBV13 and TRBJ2-2; 8 bases are a match to TRBD1. The J segment lost 6 bases and the V segment lost 0 bases, leaving 6 bases of the junction unmatched. The germline V gene has CDR1 PRHDT and CDR2 FYEKMQ (reference sequence). The CDR3 consists of 16 residues. CDR3 region: CASSLGQGATAGELFF. The CDR3 coding sequence is TGTGCCAGCAGCTTAGGCCAGGGGGCGACCGCCGGGGAGCTGTTTTTT.

The genes are TRBV13 and TRBJ1-2, with 10 positions matching TRBD1. CDR3 length: 14 residues. Germline-derived CDR1 and CDR2 are PRHDT and FYEKMQ (reference sequence). V was clipped by 5 bases and J by 6 bases; unmatched bases: 6. The CDR3 here is CASSARTGGHGYTF. The CDR3 nucleotides are TGTGCCAGCAGCGCGAGGACAGGGGGGCATGGCTACACCTTC.

This chain connects TRBV4-2 to TRBJ1-1; D might be TRBD1 (5 bases). Germline CDR1 reads LGHNA; CDR2 reads YNFKEQ. The CDR3 runs to 15 residues. Between the trimmed V and J ends, which lost 3 bases and 3 bases, there was a span of 14 bases. DNA of the CDR3: TGTGCCAGCAGCCAGCCAGGGAGTAGAGACACTGAAGCTTTCTTT. Amino acid sequence: CASSQPGSRDTEAFF.

V gene TRBV6-5 combines with J gene TRBJ1-4; a weak D match, TRBD1 (5 bases). This CDR3 is built from 14 residues. Trimming cost V 0 bases and J 3 bases, with 5 bases left between them. Germline V gene sequence: CDR1 MNHEY, CDR2 SVGAGI. The DNA for the CDR3 is TGTGCCAGCAGTTACTCGGGGGCTAATGAAAAACTGTTTTTT. As protein: CASSYSGANEKLFF.